Each of the 15 T cell receptor beta chains below was sequenced from the same sample in a study of T cell responses to AZD1222 COVID-19 vaccine. Assay used: immunoSEQ multiplex PCR; TCRdb lists only in-frame clones, some missing. Of some 130,000 clones listed, 86% are singletons. This specimen consisted of peripheral blood, obtained on day 0 of AZD1222 vaccination. Every receptor here comes from an adult in good health.

The chain links TRBV4-3 to TRBJ2-4; D is possibly TRBD2 (5 bases). CDR1 and CDR2 (germline): LGHNA, YSLEER. The ends were cut back, 3 bases at V and 0 bases at J, with 12 bases in the middle. This CDR3 is 16 amino acids long. CDR3 residues: CASSHHDGLAKNIQYF. In nucleotides, the CDR3 is TGCGCCAGCAGCCATCATGACGGACTAGCCAAAAACATTCAGTACTTC.

The J gene is TRBJ2-7, the V gene TRBV4-3; D gene unclear. The V gene lost 0 bases and the J gene lost 3 bases, with 6 bases spanning the gap. The CDR3 is 13 residues long. Germline-derived CDR1 and CDR2 are LGHNA and YSLEER. The DNA for the CDR3 is TGCGCCAGCAGCCAAGATTTAGGCTACGAGCAGTACTTC. As protein: CASSQDLGYEQYF.

The chain is built from TRBV30 and TRBJ1-4; a weak D match, TRBD1 (5 bases). Germline assignment: CDR1 GTSNPN and CDR2 SVGIG (reference sequence). There are 16 residues in the CDR3. Trimming pared 0 bases from V and 0 bases from J, leaving 11 bases between. The CDR3 DNA sequence: TGTGCCTGGAGTGTACCGGGGCTTACAACTAATGAAAAACTGTTTTTT. It encodes CAWSVPGLTTNEKLFF. Full variable domain (missing parts from reference TRBV30 and TRBJ1-4): SQTIHQWPATLVQPVGSPLSLECTVEGTSNPNLYWYRQAAGRGLQLLFYSVGIGQISSEVPQNLSASRPQDRQFILSSKKLLLSDSGFYLCAWSVPGLTTNEKLFFGSGTQLSVL.

This clone was counted a few times. This chain joins TRBV14 and TRBJ1-1; D gene unclear. V was pared by 2 bases and J by 4 bases, with 8 bases between. Per the germline V gene, CDR1 is SGHDN and CDR2 is FVKESK. The CDR3 covers 13 residues. The DNA of the CDR3 is TGTGCCAGCAGCCAATCCCCTCGCACTGAAGCTTTCTTT. Its translation: CASSQSPRTEAFF.

This rearrangement joins TRBV5-5 to TRBJ1-2, with 7 bases matching TRBD1. J gave up 8 bases and V 4 bases, and 11 bases lay outside the gene matches. Germline-derived CDR1 and CDR2 are SGHKS and YYEKEE (reference sequence). This CDR3 has 14 amino acids. This chain's CDR3 is CASSIQGSTGGYTF. Here the CDR3 DNA reads TGTGCCAGCAGCATACAGGGGAGTACGGGGGGCTACACCTTC.

V gene TRBV7-2 combines with J gene TRBJ2-5; D unclear. From germline, CDR1 is SGHTA and CDR2 FQGNSA. The CDR3 consists of 16 residues. The V end lost 1 base, the J end lost 0 bases, and 12 bases lay between the germline ends. CDR3 DNA: TGTGCCAGCAGCTTAGTTGGTGTGGAGTACCAAGAGACCCAGTACTTC. Its translation: CASSLVGVEYQETQYF. The variable domain in full, with the rest retrieved from reference TRBV7-2 and TRBJ2-5, is GAGVSQSPSNKVTEKGKDVELRCDPISGHTALYWYRQSLGQGLEFLIYFQGNSAPDKSGLPSDRFSAERTGGSVSTLTIQRTQQEDSAVYLCASSLVGVEYQETQYFGPGTRLLVL.

The chain combines TRBV2 with TRBJ2-1; 9 nucleotides line up with TRBD2. The V and J ends lost 10 bases and 10 bases, in that order; junction bases with no gene match: 17. Per the germline V gene, CDR1 is SNHLY and CDR2 is FYNNEI. The CDR3 runs 15 residues. This CDR3 is CATATDIAGGLEQFF. Written as DNA, the CDR3 is TGTGCCACCGCGACTGACATCGCGGGGGGGTTAGAGCAGTTCTTC.

The V and J genes are TRBV28 and TRBJ2-7; D is perhaps TRBD2 (6 bases). Per germline, CDR1 MDHEN and CDR2 SYDVKM. CDR3 length: 13 residues. V lost 10 bases and J lost 0, with 13 bases in between. CDR3 bases: TGTGCCACAAACGGGAGATACTCCTACGAGCAGTACTTC. Its protein is CATNGRYSYEQYF.

The sample holds a few counts of this clone. The CDR3 DNA follows: TGTGCCAGCGGGACAGGTTCTGGCTCACCCCTCCACTTT. It translates to CASGTGSGSPLHF. The rearrangement links TRBV28 to TRBJ1-6; 8 positions agree with TRBD1. Germline V gene lookup returns CDR1 MDHEN and CDR2 SYDVKM. The CDR3 has 13 residues. J gave up 10 bases and V 8 bases, and 7 bases lay outside the gene matches.

The chain employs TRBV20-1 and TRBJ2-1; the D is unclear. The germline V gene encodes CDR1 DFQATT and CDR2 SNEGSKA (reference sequence). The germline V and J ends were trimmed by 1 base and 9 bases, with 7 bases remaining between them. This CDR3 is built from 11 residues. CDR3 DNA sequence: TGCAGTGCTAGAGCCCCGGTTGAGCAGTTCTTC. Translating gives CSARAPVEQFF.

The chain couples TRBV5-1 to TRBJ1-4; a weak D match, TRBD1 (6 bases). Trimming shortened V by 0 bases and J by 0 bases, and 15 bases separated the two germline ends. Germline CDR1 SGHRS, CDR2 YFSETQ. The CDR3 consists of 18 residues. The CDR3 sequence: CASSLDPGHPATNEKLFF. CDR3 in DNA: TGCGCCAGCAGCTTGGATCCGGGACACCCTGCAACTAATGAAAAACTGTTTTTT. Full variable domain (missing parts from reference TRBV5-1 and TRBJ1-4): KAGVTQTPRYLIKTRGQQVTLSCSPISGHRSVSWYQQTPGQGLQFLFEYFSETQRNKGNFPGRFSGRQFSNSRSEMNVSTLELGDSALYLCASSLDPGHPATNEKLFFGSGTQLSVL.

The table lists this clone with a few counts. This chain uses TRBV19 with TRBJ1-1, with D unresolved. V was pared by 3 bases and J by 1 base, with 6 bases between. The V gene's germline CDR1 is LNHDA and CDR2 SQIVND (reference sequence). CDR3 size: 13 residues. In DNA, the CDR3 is TGTGCCAGTAGTATCCCGGGGAACACTGAAGCTTTCTTT. This gives the protein CASSIPGNTEAFF.

The chain links TRBV5-1 to TRBJ1-4, with no clear D. The V end lost 4 bases, the J end lost 0 bases, and 10 bases lay between the germline ends. Germline V CDR1 and CDR2: SGHRS, YFSETQ. The CDR3 is 15 amino acids. The DNA for the CDR3 is TGCGCCAGCAGCCCGGCGGCACCAACTAATGAAAAACTGTTTTTT. This sequence encodes CASSPAAPTNEKLFF.

This rearrangement joins TRBV10-2 to TRBJ2-5; TRBD2 is a possible D gene (5 bases). V lost 6 bases and J lost 3, with 11 bases in between. The length of the CDR3 is 13 residues. CDR1 WSHSY and CDR2 SAAADI come from the germline V gene. CDR3 nucleotide sequence: TGCGCCAGCAGGTTTTGGGGAGAAGAGACCCAGTACTTC. Its protein is CASRFWGEETQYF.

V gene TRBV11-2 combines with J gene TRBJ2-2; the D gene is possibly TRBD1 (5 bases). The CDR3 loop spans 16 amino acids. Trimming stripped 1 base from V and 4 bases from J, with 13 bases between. Germline loops: CDR1 SGHAT, CDR2 FQNNGV. CDR3 in amino acids: CASSLVGRDGTGELFF. The CDR3 DNA reads as TGTGCCAGCAGCTTAGTCGGCAGGGATGGCACCGGGGAGCTGTTTTTT. Combining the CDR3 with reference TRBV11-2 and TRBJ2-2 gives the whole variable domain EAGVAQSPRYKIIEKRQSVAFWCNPISGHATLYWYQQILGQGPKLLIQFQNNGVVDDSQLPKDRFSAERLKGVDSTLKIQPAKLEDSAVYLCASSLVGRDGTGELFFGEGSRLTVL.